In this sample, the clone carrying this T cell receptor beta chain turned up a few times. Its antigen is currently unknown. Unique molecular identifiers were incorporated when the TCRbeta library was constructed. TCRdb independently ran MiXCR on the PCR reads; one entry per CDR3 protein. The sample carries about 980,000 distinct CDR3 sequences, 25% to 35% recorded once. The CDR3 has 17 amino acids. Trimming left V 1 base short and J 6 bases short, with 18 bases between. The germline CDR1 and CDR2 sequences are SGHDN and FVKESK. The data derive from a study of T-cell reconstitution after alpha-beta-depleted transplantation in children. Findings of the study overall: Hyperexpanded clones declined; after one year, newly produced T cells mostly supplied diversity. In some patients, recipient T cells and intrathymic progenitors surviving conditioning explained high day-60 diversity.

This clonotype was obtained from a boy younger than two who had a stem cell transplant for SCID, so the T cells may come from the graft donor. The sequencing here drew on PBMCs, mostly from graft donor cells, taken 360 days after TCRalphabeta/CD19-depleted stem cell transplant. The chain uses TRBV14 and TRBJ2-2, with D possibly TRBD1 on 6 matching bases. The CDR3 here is CASSQARGGNGAGELFF. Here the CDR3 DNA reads TGTGCCAGCAGCCAAGCCAGAGGGGGTAATGGAGCCGGGGAGCTGTTTTTT.